The 32 T cell receptor beta chains below come from one sample, sequenced in a study of vaccination and CD4 T cells after COVID-19. Treatment specified: approximately nine-day PBMC culture with coronavirus spike peptide pools or control peptides (ViraFEST assay). Their recognized antigens are unknown. Cultured CD4+ T cell DNA underwent sequencing with the Oncomine TCR Beta short-read assay. TCRdb independently ran MiXCR on the PCR reads; one entry per CDR3 protein. The data show about 17,000 distinct CDR3 sequences, with 45% to 65% seen just once and 16% held by the top ten. The sample was CD4+ T cells from blood, cultured in vitro. All receptors come from a human donor who had recovered from COVID-19.

The CDR3 DNA follows: TGTGCCAGCAGCCCGGGGTGGAGTTCGGATACGCAGTATTTT. This translates into CASSPGWSSDTQYF. V and J are TRBV7-9 and TRBJ2-3, with D perhaps TRBD2 (5 bases). CDR3 length: 14 amino acids. Trimming removed 5 bases from V and 6 bases from J, with 15 bases in between. Germline V gives CDR1 SEHNR, CDR2 FQNEAQ (reference sequence).

This chain uses TRBV7-2 with TRBJ2-7; TRBD1 agrees at 9 bases. CDR1 and CDR2 from the germline V gene are SGHTA and FQGNSA. The CDR3 has 15 residues. V lost 1 base to trimming and J lost 3 bases; unmatched junction nucleotides: 4. Here the CDR3 DNA reads TGTGCCAGCAGCTTAGTGACAGGGGGAAACTACGAGCAGTACTTC. Amino acids: CASSLVTGGNYEQYF.

The chain is built from TRBV7-6 and TRBJ2-6, with 9 positions matching TRBD1. Germline-derived CDR1 and CDR2 are SGHVS and FNYEAQ. V trimming: 6 bases; J trimming: 0 bases; junction bases outside the gene matches: 6. CDR3 length equals 17 residues. The CDR3 loop reads CASSPGQGNSGANVLTF. CDR3 coding DNA: TGTGCCAGCAGTCCGGGACAGGGAAACTCTGGGGCCAACGTCCTGACTTTC.

This clonotype was seen a handful of times. V is TRBV20-1 and J is TRBJ1-5, with D uncertain. This CDR3 has 13 amino acids. CDR1 and CDR2 from the germline V gene are DFQATT and SNEGSKA (reference sequence). The germline V and J ends were trimmed by 3 bases and 7 bases, with 13 bases remaining between them. The CDR3 loop reads CSARLSGLQPQHF. The CDR3 DNA reads TGCAGTGCTAGGTTATCGGGGTTACAGCCCCAGCATTTT.

This clonotype showed up just a few times. This chain links TRBV20-1 with TRBJ2-5; D is possibly TRBD2 (6 bases). Germline V gives CDR1 DFQATT, CDR2 SNEGSKA (reference sequence). The CDR3 runs 13 residues. V was pared by 0 bases and J by 3 bases, with 8 bases between. The CDR3 DNA reads as TGCAGTGCTAGAGAGGTAGCGGAAGAGACCCAGTACTTC. Its protein is CSAREVAEETQYF.

The chain employs TRBV11-1 and TRBJ2-3, with 8 bases aligning to TRBD1. Germline V gene lookup returns CDR1 SGHAT and CDR2 FQDESV (reference sequence). V was clipped by 4 bases and J by 1 base; unmatched bases: 22. The CDR3 consists of 21 residues. The chain's CDR3 is CASSSAGVTGVVKGGTDTQYF. CDR3 DNA: TGTGCCAGCAGCTCGGCAGGAGTGACAGGGGTTGTCAAAGGGGGCACAGATACGCAGTATTTT.

The genes are TRBV9 and TRBJ1-6; D perhaps matches TRBD1 (5 bases). Germline CDR1 SGDLS, CDR2 YYNGEE. There are 13 residues in the CDR3. Trimming removed 6 bases from V and 7 bases from J, with 11 bases in between. The CDR3 DNA reads TGTGCCAGCACTCGGGACCGAAATTCACCCCTCCACTTT. Amino acid sequence: CASTRDRNSPLHF.

V and J are TRBV5-4 and TRBJ1-2, with 10 bases aligning to TRBD1. V trimming: 3 bases; J trimming: 2 bases; junction bases outside the gene matches: 4. CDR1 is SGHNT, CDR2 YYREEE, per germline (reference sequence). The CDR3 spans 15 residues. CDR3 residues: CASSSKTGGNYGYTF. Here the CDR3 DNA reads TGTGCCAGCAGCTCCAAGACAGGGGGCAACTATGGCTACACCTTC.

There are a few counts of this clonotype. This rearrangement joins TRBV7-2 to TRBJ1-6; D might be TRBD1 (5 bases). CDR3 length: 18 residues. V was cut by 0 bases and J by 6 bases, with 18 bases left in between. The germline gives CDR1 SGHTA, CDR2 FQGNSA. In DNA form, the CDR3 reads TGTGCCAGCAGCTTAGCCGACAGATCGAGAACCTCTAATTCACCCCTCCACTTT. This translates into CASSLADRSRTSNSPLHF.

This rearrangement joins TRBV11-2 to TRBJ2-6; possible D gene TRBD1, 6 bases. The CDR3 extends over 15 amino acids. Germline-derived CDR1 and CDR2 are SGHAT and FQNNGV. V was clipped by 5 bases and J by 4 bases, with 12 bases between them. The CDR3 here is CASSRQVSGANVLTF. CDR3 in DNA: TGTGCCAGCAGCAGACAGGTATCCGGGGCCAACGTCCTGACTTTC.

The rearrangement uses TRBV12-3 or TRBV12-4 and TRBJ2-3; D uncertain. Between the trimmed V and J ends, which lost 6 bases and 4 bases, there was a span of 8 bases. The CDR3 totals 12 residues. The CDR3 reads CASRRRSDTQYF. The CDR3 bases are TGTGCCAGCAGACGACGCTCAGATACGCAGTATTTT.

The chain combines TRBV7-9 with TRBJ1-6; 9 positions match TRBD1. CDR1 is SEHNR, CDR2 FQNEAQ, per germline (reference sequence). This CDR3 is 16 amino acids long. The junction had 6 bases not matched to a gene; V was cut back by 5 bases and J by 4 bases. The CDR3 here is CASSLGQGIYNSPLHF. The CDR3 nucleotides are TGTGCCAGCAGCCTAGGACAGGGGATATATAATTCACCCCTCCACTTT. The full variable domain, completed using reference TRBV7-9 and TRBJ1-6, is DTGVSQNPRHKITKRGQNVTFRCDPISEHNRLYWYRQTLGQGPEFLTYFQNEAQLEKSRLLSDRFSAERPKGSFSTLEIQRTEQGDSAMYLCASSLGQGIYNSPLHFGNGTRLTVT.

This clonotype came up a few times. The chain joins TRBV11-2 to TRBJ1-6, with 8 bases identical to TRBD1. In germline, CDR1 is SGHAT, CDR2 FQNNGV. The V and J ends lost 6 bases and 7 bases, in that order; junction bases with no gene match: 11. This CDR3 is built from 16 residues. As DNA, the CDR3 is TGTGCCAGCAGACCTCAGGGGGCAGGGGGCAATTCACCCCTCCACTTT. Protein sequence: CASRPQGAGGNSPLHF.

The chain has TRBV6-1 and TRBJ1-1, with a possible D match to TRBD1 (5 bases). There are 15 residues in the CDR3. Germline CDR1 is MNHNS and CDR2 is SASEGT. The ends were cut back, 5 bases at V and 3 bases at J, with 16 bases in the middle. This chain's CDR3 is CASSHIVGAYTEAFF. The CDR3 nucleotides read TGTGCCAGCAGTCACATTGTTGGGGCTTACACTGAAGCTTTCTTT.

The chain is built from TRBV5-4 and TRBJ2-1; TRBD2 matches 11 bases. This CDR3 is 15 amino acids long. V trimming: 9 bases; J trimming: 9 bases; junction bases outside the gene matches: 14. Germline assignment: CDR1 SGHNT and CDR2 YYREEE (reference sequence). DNA of the CDR3: TGTGCCACCTCCGTAAAACTAGCGGGAGACGGTGAGCAGTTCTTC. Translating it yields CATSVKLAGDGEQFF.

The chain has TRBV7-9 and TRBJ1-2, with 10 bases fitting TRBD1. The J segment lost 0 bases and the V segment lost 4 bases, leaving 2 bases of the junction unmatched. Germline lookup yields CDR1 SEHNR and CDR2 FQNEAQ (reference sequence). CDR3 length: 15 residues. CDR3: CASSWTGGANYGYTF. The CDR3 DNA reads TGTGCCAGCAGCTGGACAGGGGGAGCTAACTATGGCTACACCTTC.

This clonotype was seen more than once but under ten times. The chain employs TRBV20-1 and TRBJ1-2, with D perhaps TRBD1 (5 bases). Trimming took off 3 bases at V and 2 bases at J, with 10 bases between the two ends. CDR1 and CDR2 from the germline V gene are DFQATT and SNEGSKA (reference sequence). The CDR3 contains 13 residues. In DNA form, the CDR3 reads TGCAGTGCTAGGGGGGGAAACAACTATGGCTACACCTTC. This sequence encodes CSARGGNNYGYTF.

As to this clonotype: Just one base apart from a much larger clone, this may be a read error. The chain is built from TRBV24-1 and TRBJ1-1; D not resolved. CDR3 size: 13 residues. The V and J ends lost 9 bases and 1 base respectively, with 11 bases between them. From germline, CDR1 is KGHDR and CDR2 SFDVKD. CDR3 in DNA: TGTGCCACCTCACGTCAGGCGAACACTGAAGCTTTCTTT. It translates to CATSRQANTEAFF.

The V call is TRBV5-1, the J call TRBJ2-7; 9 nucleotides line up with TRBD2. J was trimmed by 5 bases and V by 0 bases; bases with no gene match: 6. This CDR3 comprises 15 residues. Germline CDR1 reads SGHRS; CDR2 reads YFSETQ. The CDR3 reads CASSLGREGLDEQYF. The CDR3 nucleotides are TGCGCCAGCAGCTTGGGGCGGGAGGGCCTTGACGAGCAGTACTTC.

V and J are TRBV19 and TRBJ2-7; D remains unclear. Germline V gene data show CDR1 as LNHDA and CDR2 as SQIVND (reference sequence). This CDR3 has 13 amino acids. V shed 3 bases and J shed 3 bases, with 9 bases lying between them. The CDR3 region is CASSIWENYEQYF. CDR3 bases: TGTGCCAGTAGTATTTGGGAAAACTACGAGCAGTACTTC.

This chain uses TRBV11-2 with TRBJ2-5, with D possibly matching TRBD1 (6 bases). Germline CDR1 reads SGHAT; CDR2 reads FQNNGV. The CDR3 sequence is 15 residues long. V was cut by 5 bases and J by 3 bases, with 16 bases left in between. The chain's CDR3 is CASSLSRRTEETQYF. CDR3 nucleotide sequence: TGTGCCAGCAGCCTGTCCCGAAGGACAGAAGAGACCCAGTACTTC.

V is TRBV6-2 or TRBV6-3 and J is TRBJ2-2; 7 bases are shared with TRBD2. The CDR3 sequence is 18 residues long. Germline CDR1 and CDR2: MNHEY and SVGEGT. V shed 2 bases, J shed 1 base, and the junction held 10 bases outside the gene matches. The DNA of the CDR3 is TGTGCCAGCAGTTACCACGCGGGGGAGGACCAGAACACCGGGGAGCTGTTTTTT. Amino acid sequence: CASSYHAGEDQNTGELFF.

This clonotype was seen more than once but under ten times. The chain uses TRBV20-1 and TRBJ2-3; 13 positions match TRBD2. CDR1 is DFQATT and CDR2 is SNEGSKA in the germline V gene (reference sequence). The CDR3 covers 15 residues. After removal of 5 bases from V and 3 bases from J, the junction contained 5 bases not matched to a gene. As DNA, the CDR3 is TGCAGTGCTCCAAGGGGACTAGCGGGAACAGATACGCAGTATTTT. The encoded protein is CSAPRGLAGTDTQYF.

As concerns this clonotype: The junction and the germline gene differ at one end; a read error may be behind it. The genes are TRBV7-2 and TRBJ2-1; TRBD1 matches at 7 bases. This CDR3 region has 15 residues. Germline CDR1 and CDR2: SGHTA and FQGNSA. CDR3 in DNA: TGTGTCAGCACCTACGGACAGGTATCCTACAATGAGCAGTTCTTC. The encoded protein is CVSTYGQVSYNEQFF.

This rearrangement joins TRBV23-1 to TRBJ2-7, with 7 bases fitting TRBD1. TRBV23-1 is known as an ORF, though its function is uncertain. The CDR3 runs to 17 residues. V lost 2 bases, J lost 4 bases, and 14 bases stayed unmatched. The CDR3 here is CASSQHHRDRDTYEQYF. CDR3 DNA: TGCGCCAGCAGTCAACACCACCGGGACAGAGATACATACGAGCAGTACTTC.

The CDR3 DNA reads as TGTGCCAGCAGTTACTCGGGTGGCCTTGAAGCTTTCTTT. Translating gives CASSYSGGLEAFF. This sequence joins TRBV6-5 and TRBJ1-1; D is uncertain. The V gene's germline CDR1 is MNHEY and CDR2 SVGAGI. The CDR3 is 13 amino acids. Trimming pared 0 bases from V and 7 bases from J, leaving 9 bases between.

This clonotype was seen more than once but under ten times. V gene TRBV20-1 combines with J gene TRBJ2-2; D gene uncertain. Germline CDR1 and CDR2: DFQATT and SNEGSKA (reference sequence). Trimming shortened V by 0 bases and J by 7 bases, and 15 bases separated the two germline ends. This CDR3 has 15 amino acids. CDR3 sequence (DNA): TGCAGTGCTAGAGATTATAGAGGTTCCCACGGGGAGCTGTTTTTT. This gives the protein CSARDYRGSHGELFF.

CDR3 nucleotides: TGTGCCATCAGCCCGTACGTCGTCACAAAGGACTATGGCTACACCTTC. Amino acid sequence: CAISPYVVTKDYGYTF. This rearrangement joins TRBV10-3 to TRBJ1-2, with D uncertain. CDR1 and CDR2 (germline): ENHRY, SYGVKD. This CDR3 contains 16 residues. Deletions cut 6 bases from V and 3 bases from J, with 20 bases between.

This chain uses TRBV20-1 with TRBJ2-7, with D tentatively TRBD2 (6 bases). CDR1 and CDR2 (germline): DFQATT, SNEGSKA (reference sequence). The CDR3 contains 15 residues. V shed 2 bases and J shed 2 bases, with 16 bases lying between them. The CDR3 nucleotides read TGCAGTGCTAGAATGTTATCGCGGGACCCCTACGAGCAGTACTTC. Translation: CSARMLSRDPYEQYF.

The rearrangement uses TRBV6-2 or TRBV6-3 and TRBJ2-2, with D uncertain. In germline, CDR1 is MNHEY, CDR2 SVGEGT. The V end was cut by 1 base, the J end by 5 bases, with 2 bases between. The CDR3 loop spans 12 amino acids. CDR3 residues: CASSYFTGELFF. The CDR3 bases are TGTGCCAGCAGTTACTTTACCGGGGAGCTGTTTTTT.

The table lists this clonotype with a few counts. The V and J genes are TRBV20-1 and TRBJ2-5; the D gene is possibly TRBD1 (6 bases). From germline, CDR1 is DFQATT and CDR2 SNEGSKA (reference sequence). The CDR3 length is 13 residues. V was cut by 6 bases and J by 1 base, with 12 bases left in between. CDR3 amino acids: CSAPGHTQETQYF. As DNA, the CDR3 is TGCAGTGCGCCGGGACACACCCAAGAGACCCAGTACTTC.

CDR3 nucleotides: TGCAGTGCTAGTGGCCGGATGGTTTTTGGAAACACCATATATTTT. Residues: CSASGRMVFGNTIYF. V gene TRBV20-1 combines with J gene TRBJ1-3; no clear D gene. Trimming shortened V by 3 bases and J by 3 bases, and 15 bases separated the two germline ends. Germline values: CDR1 DFQATT, CDR2 SNEGSKA (reference sequence). CDR3 size: 15 residues.